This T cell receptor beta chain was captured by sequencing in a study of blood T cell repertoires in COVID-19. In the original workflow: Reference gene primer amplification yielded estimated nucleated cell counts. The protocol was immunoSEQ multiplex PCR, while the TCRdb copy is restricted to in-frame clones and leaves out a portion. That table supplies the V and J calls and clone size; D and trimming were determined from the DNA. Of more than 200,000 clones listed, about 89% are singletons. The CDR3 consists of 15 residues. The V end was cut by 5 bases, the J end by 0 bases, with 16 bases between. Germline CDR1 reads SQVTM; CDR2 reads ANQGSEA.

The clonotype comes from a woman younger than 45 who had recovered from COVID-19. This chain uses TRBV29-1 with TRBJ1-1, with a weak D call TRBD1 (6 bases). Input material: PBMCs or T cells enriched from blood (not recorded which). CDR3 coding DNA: TGCAGCGTTTCGGATAACAGGGCAGTGAACACTGAAGCTTTCTTT. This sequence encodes CSVSDNRAVNTEAFF.